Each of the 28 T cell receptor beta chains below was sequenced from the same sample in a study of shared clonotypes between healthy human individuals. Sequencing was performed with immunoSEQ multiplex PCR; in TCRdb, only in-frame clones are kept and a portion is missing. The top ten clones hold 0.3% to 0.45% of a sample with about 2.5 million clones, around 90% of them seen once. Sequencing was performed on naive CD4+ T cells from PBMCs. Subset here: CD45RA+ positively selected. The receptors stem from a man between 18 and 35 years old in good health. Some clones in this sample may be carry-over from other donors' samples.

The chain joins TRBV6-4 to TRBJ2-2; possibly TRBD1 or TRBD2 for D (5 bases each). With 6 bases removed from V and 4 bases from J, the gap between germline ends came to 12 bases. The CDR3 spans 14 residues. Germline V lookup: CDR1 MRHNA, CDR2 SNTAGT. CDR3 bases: TGTGCCAGCAGGATGGGACCGTTCACCGGGGAGCTGTTTTTT. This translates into CASRMGPFTGELFF.

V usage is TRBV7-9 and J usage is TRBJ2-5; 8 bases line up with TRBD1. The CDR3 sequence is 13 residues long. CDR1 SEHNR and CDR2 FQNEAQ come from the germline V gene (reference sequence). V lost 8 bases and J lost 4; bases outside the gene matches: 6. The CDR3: CASQQGEGETQYF. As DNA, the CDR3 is TGTGCCAGCCAACAGGGGGAAGGAGAGACCCAGTACTTC.

This chain's CDR3 is CASSPPGLAGASEQFF. In DNA, the CDR3 is TGTGCCAGTAGTCCACCCGGACTAGCGGGGGCCAGTGAGCAGTTCTTC. The V call is TRBV19, the J call TRBJ2-1; TRBD2 matches 13 bases. V was pared by 5 bases and J by 9 bases, with 10 bases of the junction left unmatched. Germline V gives CDR1 LNHDA, CDR2 SQIVND (reference sequence). The CDR3 spans 16 residues.

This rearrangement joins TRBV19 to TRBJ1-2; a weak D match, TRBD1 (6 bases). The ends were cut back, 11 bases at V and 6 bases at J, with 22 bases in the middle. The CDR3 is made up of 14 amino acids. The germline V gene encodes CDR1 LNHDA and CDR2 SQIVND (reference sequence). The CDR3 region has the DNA TGTGCCGCAAGCGGGACACACTTTAGGGATGGCTACACCTTC. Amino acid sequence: CAASGTHFRDGYTF. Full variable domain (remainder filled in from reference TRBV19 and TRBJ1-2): DGGITQSPKYLFRKEGQNVTLSCEQNLNHDAMYWYRQDPGQGLRLIYYSQIVNDFQKGDIAEGYSVSREKKESFPLTVTSAQKNPTAFYLCAASGTHFRDGYTFGSGTRLTVV.

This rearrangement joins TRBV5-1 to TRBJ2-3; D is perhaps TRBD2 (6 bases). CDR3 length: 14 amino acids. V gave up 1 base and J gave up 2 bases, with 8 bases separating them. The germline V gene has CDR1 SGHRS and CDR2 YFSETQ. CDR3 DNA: TGCGCCAGCAGCTTGACTAGCCTCACAGATACGCAGTATTTT. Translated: CASSLTSLTDTQYF.

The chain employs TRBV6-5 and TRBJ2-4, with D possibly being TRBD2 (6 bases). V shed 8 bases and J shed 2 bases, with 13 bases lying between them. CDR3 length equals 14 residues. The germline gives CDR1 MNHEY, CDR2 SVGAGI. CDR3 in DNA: TGTGCCAGCCGGGATGGGGGGACCAAAAACATTCAGTACTTC. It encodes CASRDGGTKNIQYF.

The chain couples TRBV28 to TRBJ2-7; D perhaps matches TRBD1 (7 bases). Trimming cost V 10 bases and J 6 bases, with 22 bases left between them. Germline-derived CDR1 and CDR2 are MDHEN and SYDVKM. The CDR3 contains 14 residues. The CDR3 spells CATLRRGQVGEQYF. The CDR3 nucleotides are TGTGCCACCCTAAGGAGGGGGCAAGTTGGCGAGCAGTACTTC.

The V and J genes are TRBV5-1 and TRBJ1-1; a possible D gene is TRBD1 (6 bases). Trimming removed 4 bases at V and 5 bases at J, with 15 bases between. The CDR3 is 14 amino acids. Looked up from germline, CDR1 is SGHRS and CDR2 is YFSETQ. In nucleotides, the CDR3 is TGCGCCAGCAGCGAACAGGGAGGGGGGACTGAAGCTTTCTTT. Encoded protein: CASSEQGGGTEAFF.

The CDR3 here is CASSWGTLDNEQFF. The CDR3, as DNA: TGCGCCAGCAGCTGGGGGACGCTCGACAATGAGCAGTTCTTC. The chain recombines TRBV5-1 with TRBJ2-1, with D perhaps given as TRBD1 or TRBD2 (5 bases each). V shed 3 bases and J shed 5 bases, with 12 bases lying between them. CDR1 and CDR2 (germline): SGHRS, YFSETQ. The CDR3 contains 14 residues.

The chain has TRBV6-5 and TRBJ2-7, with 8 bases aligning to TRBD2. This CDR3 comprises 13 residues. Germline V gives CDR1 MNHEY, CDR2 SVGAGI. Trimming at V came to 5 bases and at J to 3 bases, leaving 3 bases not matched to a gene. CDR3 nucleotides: TGTGCCAGCAGTAGCGGGGGCCGCTACGAGCAGTACTTC. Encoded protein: CASSSGGRYEQYF.

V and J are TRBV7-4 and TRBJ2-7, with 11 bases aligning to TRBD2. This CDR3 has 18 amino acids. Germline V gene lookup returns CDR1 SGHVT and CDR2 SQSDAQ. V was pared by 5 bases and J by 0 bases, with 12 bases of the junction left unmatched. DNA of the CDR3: TGTGCCAGCAGCCCCAACCCGCTAGCGGGAGGCCCCTCCTACGAGCAGTACTTC. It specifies CASSPNPLAGGPSYEQYF.

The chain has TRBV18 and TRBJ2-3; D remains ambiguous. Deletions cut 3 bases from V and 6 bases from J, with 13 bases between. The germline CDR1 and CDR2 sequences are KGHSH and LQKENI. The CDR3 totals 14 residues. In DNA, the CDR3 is TGTGCCAGCTCACCGGTTCAGGAGTGGGATACGCAGTATTTT. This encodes CASSPVQEWDTQYF.

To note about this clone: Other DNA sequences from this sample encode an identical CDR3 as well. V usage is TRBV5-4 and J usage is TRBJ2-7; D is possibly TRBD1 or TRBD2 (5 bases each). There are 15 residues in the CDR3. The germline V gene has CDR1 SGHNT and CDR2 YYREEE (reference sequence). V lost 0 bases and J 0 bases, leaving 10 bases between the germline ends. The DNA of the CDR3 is TGTGCCAGCAGCTTGGCCGGGGCCAGCTCCTACGAGCAGTACTTC. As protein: CASSLAGASSYEQYF.

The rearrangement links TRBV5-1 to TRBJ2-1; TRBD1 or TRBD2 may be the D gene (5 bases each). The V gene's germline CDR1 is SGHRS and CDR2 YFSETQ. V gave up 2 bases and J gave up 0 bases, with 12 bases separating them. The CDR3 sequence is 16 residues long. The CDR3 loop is CASSFGGGGSYNEQFF. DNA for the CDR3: TGCGCCAGCAGCTTCGGTGGTGGGGGCTCCTACAATGAGCAGTTCTTC.

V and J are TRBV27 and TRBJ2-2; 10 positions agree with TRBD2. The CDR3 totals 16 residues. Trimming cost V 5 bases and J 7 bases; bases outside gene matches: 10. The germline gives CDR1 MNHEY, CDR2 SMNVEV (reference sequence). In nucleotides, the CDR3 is TGTGCCAGCAGTAGGGGCAGCGGGAGGGCTTTCGGGGAGCTGTTTTTT. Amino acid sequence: CASSRGSGRAFGELFF.

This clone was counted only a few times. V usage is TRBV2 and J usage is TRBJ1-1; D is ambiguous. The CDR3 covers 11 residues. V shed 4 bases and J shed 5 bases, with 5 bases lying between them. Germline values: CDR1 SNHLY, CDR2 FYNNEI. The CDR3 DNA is TGTGCCAGCAGTGCAGAGACTGAAGCTTTCTTT. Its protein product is CASSAETEAFF.

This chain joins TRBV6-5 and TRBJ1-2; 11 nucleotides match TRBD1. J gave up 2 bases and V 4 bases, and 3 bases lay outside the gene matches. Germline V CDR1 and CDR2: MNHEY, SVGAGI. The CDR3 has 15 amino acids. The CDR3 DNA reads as TGTGCCAGCAGTTTCCGGACAGGGGGCAACTATGGCTACACCTTC. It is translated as CASSFRTGGNYGYTF.

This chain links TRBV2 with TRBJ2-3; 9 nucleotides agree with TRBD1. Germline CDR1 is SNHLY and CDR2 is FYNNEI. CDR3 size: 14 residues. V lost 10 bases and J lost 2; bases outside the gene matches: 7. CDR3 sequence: CATDRDRATDTQYF. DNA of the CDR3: TGTGCCACCGACCGGGACAGGGCCACAGATACGCAGTATTTT.

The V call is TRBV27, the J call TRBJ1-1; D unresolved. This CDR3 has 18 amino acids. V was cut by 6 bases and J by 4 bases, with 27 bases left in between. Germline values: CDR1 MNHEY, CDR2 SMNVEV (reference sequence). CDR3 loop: CASSRNLRPPGMGTEAFF. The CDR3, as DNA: TGTGCCAGCAGCAGAAATCTACGGCCCCCCGGGATGGGCACTGAAGCTTTCTTT.

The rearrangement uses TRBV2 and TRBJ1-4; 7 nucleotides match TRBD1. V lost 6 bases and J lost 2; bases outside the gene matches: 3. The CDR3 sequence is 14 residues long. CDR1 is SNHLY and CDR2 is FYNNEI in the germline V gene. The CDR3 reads CASRRQGTNEKLFF. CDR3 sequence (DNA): TGTGCCAGCAGGAGACAGGGCACTAATGAAAAACTGTTTTTT.

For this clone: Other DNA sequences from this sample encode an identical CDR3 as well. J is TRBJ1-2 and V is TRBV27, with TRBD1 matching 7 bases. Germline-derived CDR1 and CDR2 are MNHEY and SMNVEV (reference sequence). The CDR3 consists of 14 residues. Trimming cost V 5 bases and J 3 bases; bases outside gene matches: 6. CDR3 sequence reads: CASSTRQGDYGYTF. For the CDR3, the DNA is TGTGCCAGCAGTACCCGACAGGGCGACTATGGCTACACCTTC.

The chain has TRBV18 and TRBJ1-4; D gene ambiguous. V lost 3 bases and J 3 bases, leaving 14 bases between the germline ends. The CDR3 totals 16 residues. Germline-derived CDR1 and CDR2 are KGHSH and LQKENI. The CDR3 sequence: CASSPTISPANEKLFF. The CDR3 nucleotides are TGTGCCAGCTCACCCACAATAAGTCCGGCTAATGAAAAACTGTTTTTT.

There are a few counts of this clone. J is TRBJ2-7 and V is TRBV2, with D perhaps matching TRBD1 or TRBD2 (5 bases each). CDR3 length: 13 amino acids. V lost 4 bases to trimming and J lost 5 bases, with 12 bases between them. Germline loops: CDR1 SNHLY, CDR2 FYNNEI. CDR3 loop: CASSGDRWDEQYF. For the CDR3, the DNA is TGTGCCAGCAGTGGGGACCGATGGGACGAGCAGTACTTC.

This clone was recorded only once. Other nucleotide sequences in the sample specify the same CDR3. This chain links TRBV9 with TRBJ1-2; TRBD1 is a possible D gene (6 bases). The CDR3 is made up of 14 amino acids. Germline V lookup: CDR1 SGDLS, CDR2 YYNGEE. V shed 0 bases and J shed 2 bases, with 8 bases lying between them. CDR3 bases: TGTGCCAGCAGCGTAGGGGGGCAGAACTATGGCTACACCTTC. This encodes CASSVGGQNYGYTF.

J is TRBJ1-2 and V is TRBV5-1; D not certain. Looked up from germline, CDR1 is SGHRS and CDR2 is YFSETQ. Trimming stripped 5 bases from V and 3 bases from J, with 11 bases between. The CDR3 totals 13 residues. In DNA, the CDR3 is TGCGCCAGCAGTCTACCCGAATACTATGGCTACACCTTC. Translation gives CASSLPEYYGYTF. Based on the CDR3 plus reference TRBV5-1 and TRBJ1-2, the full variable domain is KAGVTQTPRYLIKTRGQQVTLSCSPISGHRSVSWYQQTPGQGLQFLFEYFSETQRNKGNFPGRFSGRQFSNSRSEMNVSTLELGDSALYLCASSLPEYYGYTFGSGTRLTVV.

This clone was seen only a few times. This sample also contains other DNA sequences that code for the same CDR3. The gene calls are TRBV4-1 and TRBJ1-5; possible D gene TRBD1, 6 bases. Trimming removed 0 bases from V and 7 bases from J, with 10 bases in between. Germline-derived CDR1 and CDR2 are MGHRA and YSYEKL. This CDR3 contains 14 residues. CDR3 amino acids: CASSQDRGGQPQHF. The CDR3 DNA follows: TGCGCCAGCAGCCAAGACAGGGGCGGGCAGCCCCAGCATTTT.

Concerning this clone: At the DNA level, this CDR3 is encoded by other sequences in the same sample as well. The CDR3 nucleotides are TGCAGCGTCAGCAGTGGGAACACTGAAGCTTTCTTT. Protein sequence: CSVSSGNTEAFF. The chain links TRBV29-1 to TRBJ1-1; D gene ambiguous. V dropped 6 bases and J dropped 1 base, with 9 bases sitting between them. Germline CDR1 reads SQVTM; CDR2 reads ANQGSEA. The CDR3 totals 12 residues. The full variable domain, in which reference TRBV29-1 and TRBJ1-1 provide the parts outside the CDR3, is SAVISQKPSRDICQRGTSLTIQCQVDSQVTMMFWYRQQPGQSLTLIATANQGSEATYESGFVIDKFPISRPNLTFSTLTVSNMSPEDSSIYLCSVSSGNTEAFFGQGTRLTVV.

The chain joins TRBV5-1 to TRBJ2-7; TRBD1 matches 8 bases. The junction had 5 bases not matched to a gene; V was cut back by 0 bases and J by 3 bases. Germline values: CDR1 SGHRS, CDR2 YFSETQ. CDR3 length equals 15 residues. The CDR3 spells CASSLGGQGIYEQYF. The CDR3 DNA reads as TGCGCCAGCAGCTTGGGCGGACAGGGAATCTACGAGCAGTACTTC.